The source of this TCR beta chain is a study of cytomegalovirus exposure and HLA in healthy donors. The CDR3 contains 13 residues. With 6 bases removed from V and 6 bases from J, the gap between germline ends came to 11 bases. CDR1 is SGHVS, CDR2 FQNEAQ, per germline. In the PCR, 60 Vbeta and 13 Jbeta primers were used. Some clones are missing from TCRdb's copy, which holds only in-frame ones; the method was immunoSEQ multiplex PCR. The sample carries about 190,000 clones, around 75% recorded once. The table lists this clone with a few counts. The specimen was PBMCs. This chain connects TRBV7-8 to TRBJ2-2; possibly TRBD1 for D (5 bases). The sequence was obtained from a woman aged 25 to 39 in good health and CMV-seronegative. The CDR3 DNA reads as TGTGCCAGCAGACAGGTTGGGGCCGGGGAGCTGTTTTTT. This encodes CASRQVGAGELFF.